The 10 T cell receptor beta chains given below trace back to one sample, sequenced in a study of blood T cell repertoires in COVID-19. TCRdb's table, derived via immunoSEQ multiplex PCR, lists solely in-frame clones and lacks some. The profile shows over 130,000 clones, around 90% of them singletons. Sequenced input: peripheral blood. Every receptor here comes from a man in his sixties with active or convalescent COVID-19.

The chain has TRBV4-3 and TRBJ2-1; 12 bases match TRBD2. Germline CDR1 reads LGHNA; CDR2 reads YSLEER. The V segment lost 0 bases and the J segment 6 bases; nucleotides outside the gene matches: 6. The CDR3 sequence is 17 residues long. DNA of the CDR3: TGCGCCAGCAGCCAAGACCCCCTAGCGGGAGGGCCCAATGAGCAGTTCTTC. Residues: CASSQDPLAGGPNEQFF.

The chain is built from TRBV27 and TRBJ1-1; no clear D gene. The CDR3 runs to 13 residues. Germline CDR1 MNHEY, CDR2 SMNVEV (reference sequence). V was trimmed by 3 bases and J by 1 base, leaving 6 bases between them. CDR3 region: CASSFRENTEAFF. The CDR3 nucleotides are TGTGCCAGCAGTTTCCGGGAGAACACTGAAGCTTTCTTT.

This clone was counted a single time. The CDR3 DNA sequence: TGTGCCAGCAGCCCCGGGACTAGTACCCACGAGCAGTACTTC. Residues: CASSPGTSTHEQYF. V gene TRBV7-3 combines with J gene TRBJ2-7; TRBD2 aligns across 8 bases. The germline gives CDR1 SGHTA, CDR2 FQGTGA. CDR3 length: 14 residues. V lost 5 bases, J lost 5 bases, and 8 bases stayed unmatched.

This chain connects TRBV14 to TRBJ2-6; D is perhaps TRBD1 (5 bases). V shed 6 bases and J shed 2 bases, with 11 bases lying between them. The germline V gene encodes CDR1 SGHDN and CDR2 FVKESK. This CDR3 contains 15 residues. CDR3 DNA sequence: TGTGCCAGCAGAGTCAGGGTGGCTGGGGCCAACGTCCTGACTTTC. It specifies CASRVRVAGANVLTF. Variable domain in full (rest from reference TRBV14 and TRBJ2-6): EAGVTQFPSHSVIEKGQTVTLRCDPISGHDNLYWYRRVMGKEIKFLLHFVKESKQDESGMPNNRFLAERTGGTYSTLKVQPAELEDSGVYFCASRVRVAGANVLTFGAGSRLTVL.

V usage is TRBV5-5 and J usage is TRBJ1-6, with D perhaps matching TRBD1 (5 bases). The germline CDR1 and CDR2 sequences are SGHKS and YYEKEE (reference sequence). Trimming pared 4 bases from V and 6 bases from J, leaving 14 bases between. CDR3 length: 15 amino acids. CDR3 DNA sequence: TGTGCCAGCAGCCCGGGGGTCGTCGGTAATTCACCCCTCCACTTT. It translates to CASSPGVVGNSPLHF.

This rearrangement joins TRBV5-1 to TRBJ2-7, with a possible D match to TRBD2 (6 bases). In germline, CDR1 is SGHRS, CDR2 YFSETQ. Trimming stripped 0 bases from V and 4 bases from J, with 11 bases between. The CDR3 consists of 14 residues. The CDR3 DNA reads as TGCGCCAGCAGCTTGGGGTCAGGGAGGTACGAGCAGTACTTC. As protein: CASSLGSGRYEQYF.

The V and J genes are TRBV5-1 and TRBJ2-7; maybe TRBD1 (5 bases). The CDR3 totals 14 residues. Germline V gene sequence: CDR1 SGHRS, CDR2 YFSETQ. Trimming removed 0 bases from V and 0 bases from J, with 7 bases in between. As DNA, the CDR3 is TGCGCCAGCAGCTTGGTCGACAGCTCCTACGAGCAGTACTTC. Its protein is CASSLVDSSYEQYF.

V usage is TRBV28 and J usage is TRBJ1-1; TRBD1 agrees at 8 bases. The germline V gene has CDR1 MDHEN and CDR2 SYDVKM. The CDR3 is made up of 14 amino acids. V lost 4 bases and J lost 8; bases outside the gene matches: 9. CDR3 loop: CASSSASRDREAFF. The CDR3 DNA sequence: TGTGCCAGCAGTTCCGCGTCCCGGGACAGGGAAGCTTTCTTT. The variable domain in full, completed from reference TRBV28 and TRBJ1-1, reads DVKVTQSSRYLVKRTGEKVFLECVQDMDHENMFWYRQDPGLGLRLIYFSYDVKMKEKGDIPEGYSVSREKKERFSLILESASTNQTSMYLCASSSASRDREAFFGQGTRLTVV.

This chain links TRBV19 with TRBJ2-5; 8 bases are a match to TRBD2. V dropped 9 bases and J dropped 5; count of bases not matched to a gene: 11. Germline CDR1 LNHDA, CDR2 SQIVND (reference sequence). The CDR3 has 14 amino acids. CDR3 sequence reads: CASCLSGRGETQYF. DNA for the CDR3: TGTGCCAGCTGTTTAAGCGGGAGAGGGGAGACCCAGTACTTC.

CDR3: CASSQQGLLTEAFF. The CDR3 DNA reads as TGTGCCAGCAGCCAACAGGGTCTGTTGACTGAAGCTTTCTTT. The chain recombines TRBV5-4 with TRBJ1-1, with a possible D match to TRBD1 (6 bases). Germline CDR1 is SGHNT and CDR2 is YYREEE (reference sequence). The CDR3 extends over 14 amino acids. V was clipped by 4 bases and J by 5 bases, with 15 bases between them.